The clone carrying this TCR beta chain was observed at least ten times. Its antigen remains unidentified. TCRdb re-derived calls from the multiplex PCR reads in MiXCR, one entry per CDR3 protein. The data contain over 200,000 distinct CDR3 sequences, around 35% of them seen just once; the ten biggest clones take up over 3.5%. These data belong to a study of breast tumors, draining lymph nodes, adjacent tissues. CDR1 LNHDA and CDR2 SQIVND come from the germline V gene (reference sequence). V gave up 6 bases and J gave up 2 bases, with 9 bases separating them. The CDR3 spans 13 residues. Axillary draining lymph nodes of breast cancer patients supplied the node samples. Study-level points and caveats: Tumor TCR diversity was below lymph nodes but above nontumor tissue. Findings are consistent with lymph node origin and intratumoral expansion of most tumor T cells. That most tumor T cells come from lymph nodes remained unproven.

Sequenced: axillary lymph node tissue. The rearrangement joins TRBV19 to TRBJ2-3, with D possibly matching TRBD2 (6 bases). This clonotype was obtained from a female donor with breast cancer. Some clones in this sample may be carry-over from other donors' samples. The CDR3 DNA reads TGTGCCAGTAGCGGGACTGCCACAGATACGCAGTATTTT. Translated, it gives CASSGTATDTQYF.